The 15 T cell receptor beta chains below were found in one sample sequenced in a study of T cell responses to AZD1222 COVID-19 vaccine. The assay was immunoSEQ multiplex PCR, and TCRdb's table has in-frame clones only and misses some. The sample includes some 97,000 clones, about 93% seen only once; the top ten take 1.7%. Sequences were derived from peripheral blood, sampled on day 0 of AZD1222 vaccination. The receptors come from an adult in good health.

CDR3 bases: TGCGCCAGCAGCCAAAGCCTTCGTGGCACCGGGGAGCTGTTTTTT. Translating gives CASSQSLRGTGELFF. V is TRBV4-1 and J is TRBJ2-2, with D uncertain. Germline V gives CDR1 MGHRA, CDR2 YSYEKL. This CDR3 is 15 amino acids long. Trimming removed 2 bases from V and 4 bases from J, with 11 bases in between.

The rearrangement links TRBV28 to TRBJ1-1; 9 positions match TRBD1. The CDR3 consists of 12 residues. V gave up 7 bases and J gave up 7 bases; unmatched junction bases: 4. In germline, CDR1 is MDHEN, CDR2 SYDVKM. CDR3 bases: TGTGCCAGCAAAAGACAGGGGGATGAAGCTTTCTTT. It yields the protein CASKRQGDEAFF.

CDR3 amino acids: CASSYSGGYQPQHF. CDR3 sequence (DNA): TGTGCCAGCAGTTACTCGGGCGGCTATCAGCCCCAGCATTTT. This chain joins TRBV6-2 or TRBV6-3 and TRBJ1-5; D is unclear. V lost 0 bases to trimming and J lost 5 bases, with 8 bases between them. Germline V CDR1 and CDR2: MNHEY, SVGEGT. The CDR3 length is 14 residues.

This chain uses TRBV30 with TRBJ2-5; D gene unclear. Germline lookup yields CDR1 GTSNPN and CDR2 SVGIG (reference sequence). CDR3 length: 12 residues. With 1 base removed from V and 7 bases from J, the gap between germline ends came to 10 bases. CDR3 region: CAWSAHDGTQYF. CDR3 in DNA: TGTGCCTGGAGTGCTCATGATGGGACCCAGTACTTC.

CDR3 residues: CASSLDPGGETQYF. CDR3 sequence (DNA): TGTGCCAGCAGTTTGGACCCGGGAGGAGAGACCCAGTACTTC. The chain joins TRBV28 to TRBJ2-5; 7 bases are a match to TRBD2. Germline V gene data show CDR1 as MDHEN and CDR2 as SYDVKM. CDR3 length: 14 amino acids. The V and J ends lost 3 bases and 4 bases, in that order; junction bases with no gene match: 5.

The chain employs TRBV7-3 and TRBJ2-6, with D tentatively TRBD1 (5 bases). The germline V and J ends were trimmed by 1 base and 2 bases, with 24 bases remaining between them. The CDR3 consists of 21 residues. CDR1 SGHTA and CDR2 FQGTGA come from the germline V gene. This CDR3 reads CASSLNFGQGNGQTGANVLTF. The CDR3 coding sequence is TGTGCCAGCAGCTTAAATTTTGGTCAGGGAAATGGACAAACTGGGGCCAACGTCCTGACTTTC.

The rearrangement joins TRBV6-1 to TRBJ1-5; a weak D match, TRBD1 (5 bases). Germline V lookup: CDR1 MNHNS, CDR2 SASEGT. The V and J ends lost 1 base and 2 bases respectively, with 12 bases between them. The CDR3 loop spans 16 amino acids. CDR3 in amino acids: CASSEDRRPGNQPQHF. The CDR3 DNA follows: TGTGCCAGCAGTGAAGACAGGCGCCCGGGCAATCAGCCCCAGCATTTT.

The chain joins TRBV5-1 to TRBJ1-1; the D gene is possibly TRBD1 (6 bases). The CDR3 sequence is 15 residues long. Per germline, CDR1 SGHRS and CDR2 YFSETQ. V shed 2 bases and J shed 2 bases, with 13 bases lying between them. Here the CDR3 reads CASSLQGTLNTEAFF. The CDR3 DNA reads TGCGCCAGCAGCTTACAAGGGACATTAAACACTGAAGCTTTCTTT.

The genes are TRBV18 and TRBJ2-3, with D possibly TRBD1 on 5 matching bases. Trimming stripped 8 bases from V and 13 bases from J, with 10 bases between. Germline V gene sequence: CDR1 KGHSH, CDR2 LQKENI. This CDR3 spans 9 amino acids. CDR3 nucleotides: TGTGCCAGCCCCCCCAGGGAGTATTTT. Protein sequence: CASPPREYF.

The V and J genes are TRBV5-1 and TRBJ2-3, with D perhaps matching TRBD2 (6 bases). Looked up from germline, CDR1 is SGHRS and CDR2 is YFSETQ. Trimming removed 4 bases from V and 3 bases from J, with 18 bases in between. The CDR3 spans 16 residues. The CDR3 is CASSVPGVTWTDTQYF. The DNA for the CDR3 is TGCGCCAGCAGCGTACCGGGAGTAACTTGGACAGATACGCAGTATTTT.

The CDR3 DNA reads TGTGCCAGCAGCAAAAAGGCCAGGAAGGGGTACAATGAGCAGTTCTTC. Its protein product is CASSKKARKGYNEQFF. V and J are TRBV21-1 and TRBJ2-1; the DNA was not compared with TRBD1, the D call given in the table. TRBV21-1 constitutes a pseudogene. CDR3 size: 16 residues.

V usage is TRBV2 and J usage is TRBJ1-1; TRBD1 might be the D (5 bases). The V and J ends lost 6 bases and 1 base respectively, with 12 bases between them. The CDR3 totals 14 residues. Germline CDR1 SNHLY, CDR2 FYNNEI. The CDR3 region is CASRVREENTEAFF. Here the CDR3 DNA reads TGTGCCAGCAGGGTCAGGGAGGAGAACACTGAAGCTTTCTTT.

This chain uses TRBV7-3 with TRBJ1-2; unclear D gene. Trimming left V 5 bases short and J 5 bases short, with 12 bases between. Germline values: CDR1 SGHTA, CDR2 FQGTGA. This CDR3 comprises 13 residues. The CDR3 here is CASSNSGVYGYTF. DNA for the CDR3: TGTGCCAGCAGCAATAGCGGGGTATATGGCTACACCTTC.

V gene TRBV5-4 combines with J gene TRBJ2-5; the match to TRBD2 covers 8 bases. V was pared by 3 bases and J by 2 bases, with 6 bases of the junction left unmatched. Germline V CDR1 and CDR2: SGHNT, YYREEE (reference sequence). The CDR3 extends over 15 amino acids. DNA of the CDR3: TGTGCCAGCAGCTCAGCTCGGGGGGGTCAAGAGACCCAGTACTTC. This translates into CASSSARGGQETQYF.

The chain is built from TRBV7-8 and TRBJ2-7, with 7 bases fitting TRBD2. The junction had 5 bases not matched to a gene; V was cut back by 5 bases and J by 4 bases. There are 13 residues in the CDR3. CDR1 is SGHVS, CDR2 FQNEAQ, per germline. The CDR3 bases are TGTGCCAGCAGCGTTGGGACTACATACGAGCAGTACTTC. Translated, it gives CASSVGTTYEQYF.